The present T cell receptor (beta chain) was sequenced within a study of T cells in Graves' hyperthyroidism and ophthalmopathy. The diagnoses drew upon clinical symptoms, serum thyroxine and TRAb, thyroid ultrasound and orbital computed tomography. RNA transcripts were the template for amplifying TCR beta CDR3 regions. The study used the HTBI primer set for a first-round RT-PCR of the TCR CDR3. Using its own MiXCR run on the multiplex PCR reads, TCRdb lists one record per CDR3 protein. The sample comprises over 350,000 distinct CDR3 sequences, 15% to 20% of which are singletons, and 40% rests with the top ten. Per germline, CDR1 PRHDT and CDR2 FYEKMQ (reference sequence). V lost 6 bases and J lost 9, with 21 bases in between. This CDR3 spans 15 amino acids. Concerning this clonotype: As yet, its antigen is unknown.

Findings and caveats of the study: The model anticipated ophthalmopathy a median about six months pre-onset.

The sequencing sample was made of blood. The receptor was derived from a young man with Graves' ophthalmopathy. The V and J genes are TRBV13 and TRBJ2-1; tentative D call: TRBD1 (6 bases). The CDR3 loop is CASSLNRDDSGEQFF. For the CDR3, the DNA is TGTGCCAGCAGTCTTAACAGGGATGATAGTGGTGAGCAGTTCTTC.